These 27 T cell receptor beta chains were all obtained from the same sample, sequenced in a study of blood T cell repertoires in COVID-19. Some clones are missing from TCRdb's copy, which holds only in-frame ones; the method was immunoSEQ multiplex PCR. The sample lists over 150,000 clones, about three quarters occurring once. Sequencing was done on a sample of peripheral blood. The receptors were gathered from a woman aged 70 to 79 with acute or convalescent COVID-19.

V usage is TRBV4-1 and J usage is TRBJ2-6; no firm D call. V was shortened by 3 bases and J by 4 bases, with 10 bases between the two germline ends. This CDR3 has 15 amino acids. Germline assignment: CDR1 MGHRA and CDR2 YSYEKL. In DNA, the CDR3 is TGCGCCAGCAGCCAGCGTCCGTACGGGGCCAACGTCCTGACTTTC. Translation gives CASSQRPYGANVLTF.

The J gene is TRBJ2-7, the V gene TRBV10-2; the D is unclear. Germline V gene data show CDR1 as WSHSY and CDR2 as SAAADI. The CDR3 is made up of 12 amino acids. Trimming removed 7 bases from V and 1 base from J, with 8 bases in between. CDR3 sequence reads: CASMGSSYEQYF. For the CDR3, the DNA is TGCGCCAGCATGGGCAGTTCCTACGAGCAGTACTTC.

The chain uses TRBV6-5 and TRBJ2-2; D is ambiguous. Germline CDR1 MNHEY, CDR2 SVGAGI. Between the trimmed V and J ends, which lost 5 bases and 7 bases, there was a span of 14 bases. The CDR3 totals 14 residues. CDR3 nucleotide sequence: TGTGCCAGCAGTCCCCAACTATACGGCGGGGAGCTGTTTTTT. Amino acid sequence: CASSPQLYGGELFF.

The chain links TRBV10-2 to TRBJ2-1, with D possibly matching TRBD2 (6 bases). Germline V gene sequence: CDR1 WSHSY, CDR2 SAAADI. This CDR3 region has 14 residues. The V and J ends lost 6 bases and 0 bases respectively, with 9 bases between them. The CDR3 DNA sequence: TGCGCCAGCAGAATCGGGAGCTCCTACAATGAGCAGTTCTTC. It specifies CASRIGSSYNEQFF.

The chain uses TRBV3-1 (or the pseudogene TRBV3-2) and TRBJ2-2, with 8 bases matching TRBD1. The CDR3 consists of 16 residues. The germline gives CDR1 LGHDT, CDR2 YNNKEL (reference sequence). Germline trimming cut 2 bases from V and 7 bases from J; bases unmatched to any gene: 9. CDR3 loop: CASSQWTGLGNGELFF. As DNA, the CDR3 is TGTGCCAGCAGCCAATGGACAGGGTTGGGGAACGGGGAGCTGTTTTTT.

The V call is TRBV30, the J call TRBJ2-7, with a weak D call TRBD1 (6 bases). Trimming pared 2 bases from V and 6 bases from J, leaving 14 bases between. This CDR3 has 13 amino acids. Germline V gene sequence: CDR1 GTSNPN, CDR2 SVGIG (reference sequence). In DNA form, the CDR3 reads TGTGCCTGGAGTCAGGGGCCCCCTGGCGAGCAGTACTTC. It is translated as CAWSQGPPGEQYF.

This clone was recorded once. The chain uses TRBV2 and TRBJ2-2; the D gene is possibly TRBD2 (6 bases). The CDR3 spans 14 residues. Germline CDR1 SNHLY, CDR2 FYNNEI. Trimming took off 6 bases at V and 6 bases at J, with 14 bases between the two ends. The CDR3 nucleotides read TGTGCCAGCAGACCGGGAGCCCGTGCCGGGGAGCTGTTTTTT. Translating it yields CASRPGARAGELFF.

The chain links TRBV4-2 to TRBJ2-7; maybe TRBD2 (6 bases). V shed 0 bases and J shed 6 bases, with 15 bases lying between them. Germline lookup yields CDR1 LGHNA and CDR2 YNFKEQ. CDR3 length equals 15 residues. Here the CDR3 reads CASSQDQVRGLEQYF. The CDR3 nucleotides read TGTGCCAGCAGCCAAGATCAGGTACGGGGACTCGAGCAGTACTTC.

The rearrangement joins TRBV7-2 to TRBJ2-3; TRBD2 might be the D (6 bases). The CDR3 loop spans 13 amino acids. V gave up 4 bases and J gave up 6 bases, with 11 bases separating them. Germline CDR1 is SGHTA and CDR2 is FQGNSA. The CDR3 DNA reads as TGTGCCAGCAGCTCCTCCCTAGCGGATACGCAGTATTTT. It yields the protein CASSSSLADTQYF.

This clone was detected a few times. The chain combines TRBV7-9 with TRBJ2-5, with D possibly TRBD1 on 5 matching bases. This CDR3 region has 15 residues. Trimming pared 3 bases from V and 5 bases from J, leaving 16 bases between. The germline V gene encodes CDR1 SEHNR and CDR2 FQNEAQ (reference sequence). CDR3 amino acids: CASSFYIGAAETQYF. CDR3 bases: TGTGCCAGCAGCTTTTACATTGGGGCGGCGGAGACCCAGTACTTC.

This clone was seen a few times. The rearrangement links TRBV7-3 to TRBJ2-2; 10 bases match TRBD1. CDR1 is SGHTA and CDR2 is FQGTGA in the germline V gene. Unmatched junction bases numbered 8, after V lost 1 base and J lost 0 bases. CDR3 size: 19 residues. CDR3: CASSLKGGTGDANTGELFF. Written as DNA, the CDR3 is TGTGCCAGCAGCTTAAAAGGAGGGACAGGGGACGCGAACACCGGGGAGCTGTTTTTT.

V and J are TRBV6-5 and TRBJ2-7; 10 positions match TRBD2. Germline-derived CDR1 and CDR2 are MNHEY and SVGAGI. The V segment lost 6 bases and the J segment 2 bases; nucleotides outside the gene matches: 4. This CDR3 has 14 amino acids. The CDR3: CASSRTSGPYEQYF. The CDR3 nucleotides are TGTGCCAGCAGCCGGACTAGCGGTCCCTACGAGCAGTACTTC.

The chain has TRBV30 and TRBJ2-2, with D maybe TRBD1 (5 bases). Trimming took off 0 bases at V and 0 bases at J, with 11 bases between the two ends. Germline V CDR1 and CDR2: GTSNPN, SVGIG (reference sequence). The CDR3 contains 16 residues. CDR3 loop: CAWSVSRATNTGELFF. CDR3 DNA: TGTGCCTGGAGTGTAAGCAGGGCAACGAACACCGGGGAGCTGTTTTTT.

V and J are TRBV2 and TRBJ2-1; TRBD2 matches 10 bases. J lost 4 bases, V lost 4 bases, and 28 bases had no gene match. The germline V gene encodes CDR1 SNHLY and CDR2 FYNNEI. The CDR3 is 23 residues long. The CDR3 nucleotides read TGTGCCAGCAGTGTTAATTTGCGACTAGCGGGTTTGGCCGCATCCTTCGCGTACAATGAGCAGTTCTTC. It translates to CASSVNLRLAGLAASFAYNEQFF.

The CDR3 bases are TGTGCCTGTGGACAGGGGGCCGGGGAGCTGTTTTTT. It codes for CACGQGAGELFF. J is TRBJ2-2 and V is TRBV30, with TRBD1 matching 10 bases. This CDR3 is 12 amino acids long. Germline loops: CDR1 GTSNPN, CDR2 SVGIG (reference sequence). V lost 6 bases to trimming and J lost 6 bases; unmatched junction nucleotides: 1. The variable domain in full, completed from reference TRBV30 and TRBJ2-2, reads SQTIHQWPATLVQPVGSPLSLECTVEGTSNPNLYWYRQAAGRGLQLLFYSVGIGQISSEVPQNLSASRPQDRQFILSSKKLLLSDSGFYLCACGQGAGELFFGEGSRLTVL.

V is TRBV9 and J is TRBJ1-1, with a weak D call TRBD1 (6 bases). The germline V gene has CDR1 SGDLS and CDR2 YYNGEE. This CDR3 has 15 residues. V lost 4 bases to trimming and J lost 6 bases, with 19 bases between them. This chain's CDR3 is CASSPQGLINAEAFF. The DNA of the CDR3 is TGTGCCAGCAGCCCCCAGGGGCTTATAAACGCTGAAGCTTTCTTT.

The J gene is TRBJ1-2, the V gene TRBV7-3; tentative D call: TRBD1 (6 bases). The CDR3 sequence is 13 residues long. Looked up from germline, CDR1 is SGHTA and CDR2 is FQGTGA. V lost 5 bases and J 8 bases, leaving 15 bases between the germline ends. The CDR3 region is CASSPTGLGGYTF. The CDR3 DNA reads TGTGCCAGCAGCCCGACAGGTCTCGGGGGCTACACCTTC.

The V gene is TRBV27, the J gene TRBJ1-2; perhaps TRBD1 as D (6 bases). The CDR3 totals 15 residues. The germline V gene has CDR1 MNHEY and CDR2 SMNVEV (reference sequence). V lost 3 bases, J lost 1 base, and 12 bases lay in between. The CDR3 bases are TGTGCCAGCAGTTTCATCGGGACACTTAACTATGGCTACACCTTC. It codes for CASSFIGTLNYGYTF.

The rearrangement links TRBV13 to TRBJ1-6; D ambiguous. The CDR3 totals 14 residues. CDR1 and CDR2 from the germline V gene are PRHDT and FYEKMQ (reference sequence). Trimming pared 0 bases from V and 4 bases from J, leaving 4 bases between. CDR3 sequence: CASSLGRYNSPLHF. CDR3 nucleotides: TGTGCCAGCAGCTTAGGCCGGTATAATTCACCCCTCCACTTT.

This clone has only one observation. The chain employs TRBV18 and TRBJ1-6; 9 positions match TRBD1. Looked up from germline, CDR1 is KGHSH and CDR2 is LQKENI. J lost 9 bases, V lost 3 bases, and 12 bases had no gene match. CDR3 length: 17 amino acids. The chain's CDR3 is CASSPTVGTGKFSPLHF. Here the CDR3 DNA reads TGTGCCAGCTCACCGACCGTTGGGACAGGGAAATTTTCACCCCTCCACTTT.

The count of this clone is one. The rearrangement joins TRBV7-8 to TRBJ1-5; 7 nucleotides align to TRBD1. The V gene end was trimmed by 5 bases and the J gene end by 2 bases; junction bases not matched to a gene: 9. Germline V gene lookup returns CDR1 SGHVS and CDR2 FQNEAQ. This CDR3 has 16 amino acids. The CDR3 is CASSETQGLGNQPQHF. The CDR3, as DNA: TGTGCCAGCAGCGAAACACAGGGGCTCGGCAATCAGCCCCAGCATTTT.

CDR3 protein: CASSSDRPNTGELFF. CDR3 nucleotide sequence: TGTGCCAGCAGCTCGGACAGGCCGAACACCGGGGAGCTGTTTTTT. The genes are TRBV7-6 and TRBJ2-2, with 7 bases matching TRBD1. The CDR3 loop spans 15 amino acids. Germline CDR1 reads SGHVS; CDR2 reads FNYEAQ. The J segment lost 0 bases and the V segment lost 4 bases, leaving 2 bases of the junction unmatched.

The rearrangement joins TRBV6-6 to TRBJ1-3; D remains ambiguous. CDR1 MNHNY and CDR2 SVGAGI come from the germline V gene (reference sequence). This CDR3 region has 13 residues. Trimming cost V 4 bases and J 3 bases, with 7 bases left between them. In nucleotides, the CDR3 is TGTGCCAGCAGTTCCAGAAATGGAAACACCATATATTTT. This sequence encodes CASSSRNGNTIYF.

The rearrangement links TRBV2 to TRBJ1-6; D possibly corresponds to TRBD1 (6 bases). The CDR3 contains 14 residues. V was pared by 1 base and J by 7 bases, with 8 bases between. CDR1 is SNHLY and CDR2 is FYNNEI in the germline V gene. The CDR3 bases are TGTGCCAGCAGTGAAGTTGGACAGAATTCACCCCTCCACTTT. Its protein product is CASSEVGQNSPLHF.

The chain links TRBV5-6 to TRBJ1-1; D perhaps matches TRBD1 (5 bases). The ends were cut back, 2 bases at V and 2 bases at J, with 16 bases in the middle. This CDR3 has 16 amino acids. The germline gives CDR1 SGHDT, CDR2 YYEEEE. The CDR3 DNA reads TGTGCCAGCAGCTTTTCAGGACACACACTAAACACTGAAGCTTTCTTT. Protein: CASSFSGHTLNTEAFF.

This sequence joins TRBV7-9 and TRBJ1-1; 7 bases map to TRBD1. The junction had 8 bases not matched to a gene; V was cut back by 2 bases and J by 5 bases. The CDR3 covers 15 residues. Germline V gene lookup returns CDR1 SEHNR and CDR2 FQNEAQ (reference sequence). CDR3 nucleotide sequence: TGTGCCAGCAGCTTACGATCTAAGGGGGCAACTGAAGCTTTCTTT. It encodes CASSLRSKGATEAFF.

The chain employs TRBV3-1 (or the pseudogene TRBV3-2) and TRBJ2-7; 8 bases are shared with TRBD2. The CDR3 loop spans 14 amino acids. The J segment lost 0 bases and the V segment lost 5 bases, leaving 3 bases of the junction unmatched. Germline CDR1 is LGHDT and CDR2 is YNNKEL (reference sequence). CDR3 amino acids: CASSVGGGSYEQYF. The DNA for the CDR3 is TGTGCCAGCAGCGTCGGGGGGGGCTCCTACGAGCAGTACTTC.